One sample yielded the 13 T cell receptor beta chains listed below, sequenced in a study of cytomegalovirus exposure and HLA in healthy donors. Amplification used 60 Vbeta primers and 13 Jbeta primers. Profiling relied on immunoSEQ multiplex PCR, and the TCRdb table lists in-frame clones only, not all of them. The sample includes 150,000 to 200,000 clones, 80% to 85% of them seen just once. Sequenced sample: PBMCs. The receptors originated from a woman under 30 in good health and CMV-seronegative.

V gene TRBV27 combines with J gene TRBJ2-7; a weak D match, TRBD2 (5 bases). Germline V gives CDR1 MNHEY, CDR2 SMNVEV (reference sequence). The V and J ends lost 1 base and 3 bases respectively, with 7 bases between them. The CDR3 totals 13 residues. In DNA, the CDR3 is TGTGCCAGCAGTTTATTCGAGGGCTACGAGCAGTACTTC. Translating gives CASSLFEGYEQYF.

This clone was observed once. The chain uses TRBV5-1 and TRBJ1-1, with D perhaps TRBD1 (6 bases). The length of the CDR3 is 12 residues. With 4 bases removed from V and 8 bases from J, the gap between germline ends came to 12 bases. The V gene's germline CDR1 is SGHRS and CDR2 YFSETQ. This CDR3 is CASSLFGTEAFF. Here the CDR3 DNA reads TGCGCCAGCAGCCTATTCGGGACAGAAGCTTTCTTT.

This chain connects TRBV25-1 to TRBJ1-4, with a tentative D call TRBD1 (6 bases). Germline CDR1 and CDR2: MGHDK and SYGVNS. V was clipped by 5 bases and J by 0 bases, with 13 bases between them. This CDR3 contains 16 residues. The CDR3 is CASSPGTMATNEKLFF. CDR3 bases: TGTGCCAGCAGTCCAGGGACAATGGCAACTAATGAAAAACTGTTTTTT.

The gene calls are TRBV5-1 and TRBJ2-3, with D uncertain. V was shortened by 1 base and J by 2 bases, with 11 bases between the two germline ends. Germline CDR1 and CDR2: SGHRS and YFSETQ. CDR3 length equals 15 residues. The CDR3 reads CASSLYGPATDTQYF. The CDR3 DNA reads TGCGCCAGCAGCTTGTATGGGCCAGCCACAGATACGCAGTATTTT.

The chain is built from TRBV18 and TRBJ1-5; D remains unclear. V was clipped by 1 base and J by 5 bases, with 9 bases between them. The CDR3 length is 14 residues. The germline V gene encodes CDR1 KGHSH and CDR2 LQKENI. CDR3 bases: TGTGCCAGCTCACCACGCGCAGGTGATCAGCCCCAGCATTTT. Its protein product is CASSPRAGDQPQHF.

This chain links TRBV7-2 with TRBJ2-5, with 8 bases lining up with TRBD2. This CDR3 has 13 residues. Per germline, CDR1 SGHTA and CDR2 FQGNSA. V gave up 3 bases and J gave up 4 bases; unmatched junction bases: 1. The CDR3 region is CASSFGGGETQYF. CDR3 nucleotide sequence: TGTGCCAGCAGCTTCGGGGGGGGAGAGACCCAGTACTTC.

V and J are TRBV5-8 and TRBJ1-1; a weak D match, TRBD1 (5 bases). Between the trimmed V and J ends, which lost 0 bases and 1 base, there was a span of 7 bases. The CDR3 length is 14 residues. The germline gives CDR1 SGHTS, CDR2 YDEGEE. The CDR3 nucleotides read TGTGCCAGCAGCTTGGTAAGGGGGAACACTGAAGCTTTCTTT. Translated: CASSLVRGNTEAFF.

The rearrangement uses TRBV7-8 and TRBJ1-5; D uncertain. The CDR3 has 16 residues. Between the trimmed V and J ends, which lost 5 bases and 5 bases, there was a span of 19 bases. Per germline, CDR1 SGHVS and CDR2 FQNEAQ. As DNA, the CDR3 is TGTGCCAGCAGCCTCCCCCGGGGTAAACTGCATCAGCCCCAGCATTTT. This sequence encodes CASSLPRGKLHQPQHF.

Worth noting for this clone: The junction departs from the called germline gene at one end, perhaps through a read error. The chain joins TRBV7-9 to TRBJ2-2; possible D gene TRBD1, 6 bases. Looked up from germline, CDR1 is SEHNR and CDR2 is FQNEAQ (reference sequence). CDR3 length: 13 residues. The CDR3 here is CSSSYRDTGELFF. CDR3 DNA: TGTTCCAGCAGCTACAGGGACACCGGGGAGCTGTTTTTT.

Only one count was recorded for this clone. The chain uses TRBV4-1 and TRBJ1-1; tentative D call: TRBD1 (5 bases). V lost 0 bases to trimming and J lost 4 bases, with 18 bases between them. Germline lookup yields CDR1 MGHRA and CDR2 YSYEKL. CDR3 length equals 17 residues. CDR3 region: CASSQEPYRNGRTEAFF. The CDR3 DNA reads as TGCGCCAGCAGCCAAGAACCCTACAGGAATGGGCGCACTGAAGCTTTCTTT.

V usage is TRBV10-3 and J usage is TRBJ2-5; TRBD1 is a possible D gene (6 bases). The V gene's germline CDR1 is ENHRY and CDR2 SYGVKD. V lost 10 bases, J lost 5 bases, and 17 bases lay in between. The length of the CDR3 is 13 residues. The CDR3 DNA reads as TGTGCCACATCGCAGGGGTCGGGGGAGACCCAGTACTTC. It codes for CATSQGSGETQYF.

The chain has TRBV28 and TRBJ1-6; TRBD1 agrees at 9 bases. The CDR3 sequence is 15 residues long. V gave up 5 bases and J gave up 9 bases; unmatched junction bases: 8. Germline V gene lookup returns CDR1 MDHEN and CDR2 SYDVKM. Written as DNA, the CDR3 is TGTGCCAGCAGTAGGGCAACAGGGGGCAGTTCACCCCTCCACTTT. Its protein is CASSRATGGSSPLHF.

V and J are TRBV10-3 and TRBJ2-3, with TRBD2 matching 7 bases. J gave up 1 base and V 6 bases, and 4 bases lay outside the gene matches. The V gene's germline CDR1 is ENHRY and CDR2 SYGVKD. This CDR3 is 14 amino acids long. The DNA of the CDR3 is TGTGCCATCAGCCGGACTAGTGGCACAGATACGCAGTATTTT. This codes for CAISRTSGTDTQYF.